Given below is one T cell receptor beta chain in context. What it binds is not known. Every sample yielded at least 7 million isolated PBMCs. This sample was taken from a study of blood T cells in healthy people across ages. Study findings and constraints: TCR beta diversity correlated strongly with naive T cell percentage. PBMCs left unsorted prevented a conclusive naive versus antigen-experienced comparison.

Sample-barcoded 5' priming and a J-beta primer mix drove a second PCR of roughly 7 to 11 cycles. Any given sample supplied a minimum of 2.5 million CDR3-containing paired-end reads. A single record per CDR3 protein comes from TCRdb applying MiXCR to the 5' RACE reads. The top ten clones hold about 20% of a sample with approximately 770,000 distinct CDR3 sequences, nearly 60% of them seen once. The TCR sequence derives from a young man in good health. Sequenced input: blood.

The CDR3: CASSYEGQTIYEQYF. The CDR3 bases are TGTGCCAGCAGTTACGAGGGACAGACCATCTACGAGCAGTACTTC. The V and J genes are TRBV6-5 and TRBJ2-4, with 7 nucleotides matching TRBD1. The closer fit of TRBJ2-7 to the DNA end suggests the J call may be wrong. This CDR3 has 15 amino acids. From germline, CDR1 is MNHEY and CDR2 SVGAGI.